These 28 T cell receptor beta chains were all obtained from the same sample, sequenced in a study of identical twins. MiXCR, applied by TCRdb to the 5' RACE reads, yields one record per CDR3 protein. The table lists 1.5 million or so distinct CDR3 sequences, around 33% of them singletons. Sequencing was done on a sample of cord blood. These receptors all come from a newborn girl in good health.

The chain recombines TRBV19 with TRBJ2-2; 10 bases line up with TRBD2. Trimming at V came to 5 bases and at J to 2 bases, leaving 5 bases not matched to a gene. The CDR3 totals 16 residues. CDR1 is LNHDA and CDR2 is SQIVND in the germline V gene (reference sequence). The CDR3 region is CASSLGTSANTGELFF. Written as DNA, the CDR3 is TGTGCCAGTAGTCTAGGGACTAGCGCAAACACCGGGGAGCTGTTTTTT.

The DNA for the CDR3 is TGTGCCAGCAGTGCCTTGGACATCCCTCGCTACACCTTC. The encoded protein is CASSALDIPRYTF. V usage is TRBV25-1 and J usage is TRBJ1-2; maybe TRBD1 (5 bases). The CDR3 loop spans 13 amino acids. The germline CDR1 and CDR2 sequences are MGHDK and SYGVNS. V was cut by 4 bases and J by 9 bases, with 15 bases left in between.

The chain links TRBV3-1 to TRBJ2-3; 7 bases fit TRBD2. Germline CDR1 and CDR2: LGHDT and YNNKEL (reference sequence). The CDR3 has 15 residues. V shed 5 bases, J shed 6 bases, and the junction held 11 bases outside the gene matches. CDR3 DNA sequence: TGTGCCAGCAGCAAGTCGGGCGGGAGTAGGGATACGCAGTATTTT. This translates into CASSKSGGSRDTQYF.

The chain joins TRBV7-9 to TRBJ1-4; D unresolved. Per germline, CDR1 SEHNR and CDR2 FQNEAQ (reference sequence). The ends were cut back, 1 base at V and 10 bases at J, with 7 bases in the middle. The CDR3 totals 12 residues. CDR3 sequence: CASSLGLGKLFF. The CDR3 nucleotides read TGTGCCAGCAGCTTAGGACTGGGAAAACTGTTTTTT.

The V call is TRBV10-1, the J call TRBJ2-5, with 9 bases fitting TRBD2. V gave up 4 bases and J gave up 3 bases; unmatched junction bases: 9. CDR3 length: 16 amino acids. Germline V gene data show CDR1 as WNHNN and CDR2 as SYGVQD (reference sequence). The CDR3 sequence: CASSGSKASGKETQYF. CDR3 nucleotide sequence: TGCGCCAGCAGTGGGTCTAAGGCTAGCGGGAAAGAGACCCAGTACTTC.

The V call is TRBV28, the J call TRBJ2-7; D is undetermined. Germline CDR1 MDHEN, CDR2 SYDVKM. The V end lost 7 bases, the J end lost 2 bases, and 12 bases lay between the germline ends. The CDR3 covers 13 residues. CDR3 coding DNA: TGTGCCAGCACCACCCGGATCCCCTACGAGCAGTACTTC. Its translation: CASTTRIPYEQYF. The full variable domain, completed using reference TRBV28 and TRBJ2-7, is DVKVTQSSRYLVKRTGEKVFLECVQDMDHENMFWYRQDPGLGLRLIYFSYDVKMKEKGDIPEGYSVSREKKERFSLILESASTNQTSMYLCASTTRIPYEQYFGPGTRLTVT.

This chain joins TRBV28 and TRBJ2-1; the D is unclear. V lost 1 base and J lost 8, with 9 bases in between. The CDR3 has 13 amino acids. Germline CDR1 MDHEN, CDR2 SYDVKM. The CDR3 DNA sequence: TGTGCCAGCAGTTTATCCCCAGAGGATGAGCAGTTCTTC. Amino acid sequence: CASSLSPEDEQFF. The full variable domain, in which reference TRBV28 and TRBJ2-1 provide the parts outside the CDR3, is DVKVTQSSRYLVKRTGEKVFLECVQDMDHENMFWYRQDPGLGLRLIYFSYDVKMKEKGDIPEGYSVSREKKERFSLILESASTNQTSMYLCASSLSPEDEQFFGPGTRLTVL.

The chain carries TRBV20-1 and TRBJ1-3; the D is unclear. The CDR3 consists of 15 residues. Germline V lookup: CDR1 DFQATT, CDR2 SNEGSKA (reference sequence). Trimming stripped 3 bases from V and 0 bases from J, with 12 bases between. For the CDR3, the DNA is TGCAGTGCTAGTGGCAGCCGGAACTCTGGAAACACCATATATTTT. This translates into CSASGSRNSGNTIYF.

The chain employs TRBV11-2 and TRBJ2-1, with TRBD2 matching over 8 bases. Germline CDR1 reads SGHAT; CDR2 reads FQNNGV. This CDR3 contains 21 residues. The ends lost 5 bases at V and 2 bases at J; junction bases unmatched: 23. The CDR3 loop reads CASSKNFWRGKSGGTYNEQFF. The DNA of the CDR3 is TGTGCCAGCAGCAAGAATTTTTGGAGGGGCAAGAGCGGGGGTACCTACAATGAGCAGTTCTTC.

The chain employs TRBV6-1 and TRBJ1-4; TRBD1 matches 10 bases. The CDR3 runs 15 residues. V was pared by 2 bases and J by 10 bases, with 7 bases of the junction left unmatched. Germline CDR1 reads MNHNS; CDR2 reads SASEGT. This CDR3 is CASSEPGQGNGKLFF. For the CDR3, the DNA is TGTGCCAGCAGTGAACCGGGACAGGGGAACGGAAAACTGTTTTTT.

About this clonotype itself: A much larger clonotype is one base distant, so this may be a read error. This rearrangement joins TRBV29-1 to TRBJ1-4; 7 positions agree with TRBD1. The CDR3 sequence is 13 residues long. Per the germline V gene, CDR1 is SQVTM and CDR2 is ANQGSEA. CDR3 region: CGVRDSTNEKLFF. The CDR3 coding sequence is TGCGGCGTTCGGGACAGCACTAATGAAAAACTGTTTTTT.

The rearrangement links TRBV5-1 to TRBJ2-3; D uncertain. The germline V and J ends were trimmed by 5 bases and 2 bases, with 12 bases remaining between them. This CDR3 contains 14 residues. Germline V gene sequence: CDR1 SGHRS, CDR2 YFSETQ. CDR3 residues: CASRFQGNTDTQYF. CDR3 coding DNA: TGCGCCAGCAGGTTCCAAGGTAACACAGATACGCAGTATTTT.

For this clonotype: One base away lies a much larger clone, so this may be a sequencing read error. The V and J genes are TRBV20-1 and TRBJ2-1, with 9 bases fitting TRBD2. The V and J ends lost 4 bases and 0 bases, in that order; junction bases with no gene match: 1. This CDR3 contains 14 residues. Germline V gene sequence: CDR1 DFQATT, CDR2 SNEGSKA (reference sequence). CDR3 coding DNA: TGCAGTGCTAATAGCGGGAGCTCCTACAATGAGCAGTTCTTC. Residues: CSANSGSSYNEQFF.

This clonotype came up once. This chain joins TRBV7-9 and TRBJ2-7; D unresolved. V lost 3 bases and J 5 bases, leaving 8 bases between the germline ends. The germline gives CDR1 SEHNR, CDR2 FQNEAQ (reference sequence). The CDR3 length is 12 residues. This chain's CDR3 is CASSFISDEQYF. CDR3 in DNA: TGTGCCAGCAGCTTCATTTCCGACGAGCAGTACTTC.

The chain's CDR3 is CASSLGDGYNQPQHF. CDR3 nucleotides: TGTGCCAGCAGCTTAGGAGACGGTTACAATCAGCCCCAGCATTTT. The rearrangement joins TRBV7-6 to TRBJ1-5; no clear D. V was cut by 1 base and J by 3 bases, with 10 bases left in between. The CDR3 has 15 residues. Germline CDR1 SGHVS, CDR2 FNYEAQ.

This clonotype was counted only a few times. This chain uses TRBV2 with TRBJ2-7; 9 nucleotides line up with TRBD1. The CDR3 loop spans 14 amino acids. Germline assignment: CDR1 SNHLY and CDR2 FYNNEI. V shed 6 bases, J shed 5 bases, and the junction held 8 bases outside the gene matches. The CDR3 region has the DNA TGTGCCAGCAGCGAACAGGGGGCTGGGAACGAGCAGTACTTC. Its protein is CASSEQGAGNEQYF.

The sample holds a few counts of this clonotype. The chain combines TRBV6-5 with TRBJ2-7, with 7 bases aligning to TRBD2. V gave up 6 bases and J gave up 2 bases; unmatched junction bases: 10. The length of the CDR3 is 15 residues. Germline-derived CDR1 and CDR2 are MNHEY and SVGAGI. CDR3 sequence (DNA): TGTGCCAGCAGAACTTGGGAGGGCCCCACCTACGAGCAGTACTTC. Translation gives CASRTWEGPTYEQYF.

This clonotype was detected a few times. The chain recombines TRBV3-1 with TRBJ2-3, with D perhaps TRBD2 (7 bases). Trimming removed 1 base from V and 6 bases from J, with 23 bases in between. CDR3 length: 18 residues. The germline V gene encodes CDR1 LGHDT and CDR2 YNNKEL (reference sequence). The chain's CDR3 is CASSQGLRRGGVWDTQYF. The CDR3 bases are TGTGCCAGCAGCCAAGGTCTTCGGAGGGGGGGCGTGTGGGATACGCAGTATTTT.

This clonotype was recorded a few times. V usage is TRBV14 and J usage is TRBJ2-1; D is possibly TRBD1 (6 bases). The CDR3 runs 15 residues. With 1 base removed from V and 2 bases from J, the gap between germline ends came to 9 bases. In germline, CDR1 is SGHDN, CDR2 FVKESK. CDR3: CASSQGGLPYNEQFF. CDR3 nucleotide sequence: TGTGCCAGCAGCCAAGGGGGGCTCCCCTACAATGAGCAGTTCTTC. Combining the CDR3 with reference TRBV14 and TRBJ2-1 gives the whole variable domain EAGVTQFPSHSVIEKGQTVTLRCDPISGHDNLYWYRRVMGKEIKFLLHFVKESKQDESGMPNNRFLAERTGGTYSTLKVQPAELEDSGVYFCASSQGGLPYNEQFFGPGTRLTVL.

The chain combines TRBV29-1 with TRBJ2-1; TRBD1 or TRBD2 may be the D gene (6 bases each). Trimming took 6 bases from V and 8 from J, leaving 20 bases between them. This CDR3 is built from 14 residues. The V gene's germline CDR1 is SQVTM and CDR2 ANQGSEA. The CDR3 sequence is CSVSRQKGGHEQFF. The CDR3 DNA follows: TGCAGCGTCTCCCGTCAGAAGGGGGGCCATGAGCAGTTCTTC.

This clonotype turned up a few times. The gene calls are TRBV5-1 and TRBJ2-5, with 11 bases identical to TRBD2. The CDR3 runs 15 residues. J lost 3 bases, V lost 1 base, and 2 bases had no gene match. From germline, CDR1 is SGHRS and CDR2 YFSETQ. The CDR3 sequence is CASSLWGLAEETQYF. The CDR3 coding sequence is TGCGCCAGCAGCTTGTGGGGACTAGCGGAAGAGACCCAGTACTTC.

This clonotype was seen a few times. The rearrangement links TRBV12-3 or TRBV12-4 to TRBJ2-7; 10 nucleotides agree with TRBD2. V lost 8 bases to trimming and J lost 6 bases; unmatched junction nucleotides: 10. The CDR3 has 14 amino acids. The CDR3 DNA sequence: TGTGCCAGCGGGGCCGGGACTAGCGTTACCGAGCAGTACTTC. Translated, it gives CASGAGTSVTEQYF.

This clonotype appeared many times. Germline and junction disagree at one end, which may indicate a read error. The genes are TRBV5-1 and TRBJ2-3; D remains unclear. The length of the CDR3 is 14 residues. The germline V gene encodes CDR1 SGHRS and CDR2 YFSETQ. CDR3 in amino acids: CASSLRPGTDTQYF. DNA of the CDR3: TGTGCCAGCAGCTTAAGGCCAGGCACAGATACGCAGTATTTT.

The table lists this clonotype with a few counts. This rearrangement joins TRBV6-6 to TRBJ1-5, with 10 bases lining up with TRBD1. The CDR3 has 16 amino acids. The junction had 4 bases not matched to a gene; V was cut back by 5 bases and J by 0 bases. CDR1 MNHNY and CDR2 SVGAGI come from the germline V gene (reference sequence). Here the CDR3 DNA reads TGTGCCAGCAGTGATGACAGGGGGCTTAGCAATCAGCCCCAGCATTTT. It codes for CASSDDRGLSNQPQHF.

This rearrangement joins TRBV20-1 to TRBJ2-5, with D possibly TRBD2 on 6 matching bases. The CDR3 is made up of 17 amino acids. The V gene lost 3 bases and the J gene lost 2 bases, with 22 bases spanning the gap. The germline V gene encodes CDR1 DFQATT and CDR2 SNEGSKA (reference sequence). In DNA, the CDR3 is TGCAGTGCTAGGTGGGCGGGATCAGCCTTGAGGCAAGAGACCCAGTACTTC. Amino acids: CSARWAGSALRQETQYF.

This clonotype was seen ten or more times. The CDR3 bases are TGTGCCAGCAGTGGACAGGGGGCGAACACTGAAGCTTTCTTT. It specifies CASSGQGANTEAFF. The rearrangement links TRBV18 to TRBJ1-1; 11 nucleotides align to TRBD1. This CDR3 region has 14 residues. The trim removed 8 bases at V and 1 base at J, leaving 3 bases unmatched. CDR1 and CDR2 from the germline V gene are KGHSH and LQKENI.

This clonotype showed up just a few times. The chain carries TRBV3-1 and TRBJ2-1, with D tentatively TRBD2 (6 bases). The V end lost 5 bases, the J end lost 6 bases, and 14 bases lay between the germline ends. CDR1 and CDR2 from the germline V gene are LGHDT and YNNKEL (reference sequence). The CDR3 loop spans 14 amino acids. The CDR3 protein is CASSARLDSNEQFF. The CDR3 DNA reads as TGTGCCAGCAGCGCCCGACTAGATTCCAATGAGCAGTTCTTC.

The CDR3 coding sequence is TGTGCCAGCAGTCTATACCGTCCGCTGGGACAGGTTAGCTCAGATACGCAGTATTTT. Translated, it gives CASSLYRPLGQVSSDTQYF. The chain uses TRBV6-9 and TRBJ2-3; 8 positions match TRBD1. Germline V lookup: CDR1 MNHGY, CDR2 SVAAGI. J gave up 4 bases and V 5 bases, and 20 bases lay outside the gene matches. The CDR3 length is 19 residues.